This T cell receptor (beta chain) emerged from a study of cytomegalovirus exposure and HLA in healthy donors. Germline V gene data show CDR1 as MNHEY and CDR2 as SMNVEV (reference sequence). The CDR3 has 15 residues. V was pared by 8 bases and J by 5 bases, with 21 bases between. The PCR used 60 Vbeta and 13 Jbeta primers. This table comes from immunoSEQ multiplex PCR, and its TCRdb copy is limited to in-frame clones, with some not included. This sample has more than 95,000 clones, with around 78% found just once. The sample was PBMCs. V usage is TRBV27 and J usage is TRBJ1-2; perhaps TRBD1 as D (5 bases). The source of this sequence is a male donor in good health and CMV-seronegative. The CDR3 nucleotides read TGTGCCAGCGGTCTCCCCAGGGCCGGGCGGTATGGCTACACCTTC. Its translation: CASGLPRAGRYGYTF.